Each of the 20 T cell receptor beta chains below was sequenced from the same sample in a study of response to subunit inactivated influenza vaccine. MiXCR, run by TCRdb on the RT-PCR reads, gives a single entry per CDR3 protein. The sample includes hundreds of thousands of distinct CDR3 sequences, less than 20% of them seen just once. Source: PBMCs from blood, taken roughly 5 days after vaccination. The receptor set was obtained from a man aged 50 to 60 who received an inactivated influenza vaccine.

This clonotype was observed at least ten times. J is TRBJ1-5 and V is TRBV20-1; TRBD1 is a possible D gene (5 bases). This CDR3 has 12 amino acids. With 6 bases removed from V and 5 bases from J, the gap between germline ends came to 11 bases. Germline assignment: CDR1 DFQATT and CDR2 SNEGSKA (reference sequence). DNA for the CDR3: TGCAGTGCCGGGACTCTAGATCAGCCCCAGCATTTT. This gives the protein CSAGTLDQPQHF.

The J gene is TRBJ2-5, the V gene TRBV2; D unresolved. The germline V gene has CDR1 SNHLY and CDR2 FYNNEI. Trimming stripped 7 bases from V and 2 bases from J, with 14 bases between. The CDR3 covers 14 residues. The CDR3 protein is CASMGVAIQETQYF. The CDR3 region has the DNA TGTGCCAGCATGGGTGTGGCGATTCAAGAGACCCAGTACTTC.

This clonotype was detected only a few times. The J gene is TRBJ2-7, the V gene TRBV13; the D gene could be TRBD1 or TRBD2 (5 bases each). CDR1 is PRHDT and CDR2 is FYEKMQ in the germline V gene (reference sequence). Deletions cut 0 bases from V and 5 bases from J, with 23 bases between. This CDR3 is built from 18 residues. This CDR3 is CASSLGWNPLLGTHEQYF. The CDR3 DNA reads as TGTGCCAGCAGCTTAGGCTGGAATCCCCTGTTAGGGACCCACGAGCAGTACTTC. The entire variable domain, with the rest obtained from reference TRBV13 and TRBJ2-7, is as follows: AAGVIQSPRHLIKEKRETATLKCYPIPRHDTVYWYQQGPGQDPQFLISFYEKMQSDKGSIPDRFSAQQFSDYHSELNMSSLELGDSALYFCASSLGWNPLLGTHEQYFGPGTRLTVT.

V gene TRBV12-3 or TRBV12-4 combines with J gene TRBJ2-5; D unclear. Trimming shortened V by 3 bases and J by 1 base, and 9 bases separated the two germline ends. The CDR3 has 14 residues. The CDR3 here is CASSLRWGQETQYF. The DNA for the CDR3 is TGTGCCAGCAGTTTGCGGTGGGGCCAAGAGACCCAGTACTTC.

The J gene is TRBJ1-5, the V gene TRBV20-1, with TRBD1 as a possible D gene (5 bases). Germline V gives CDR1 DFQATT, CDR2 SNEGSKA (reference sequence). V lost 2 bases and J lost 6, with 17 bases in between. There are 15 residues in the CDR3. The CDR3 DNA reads TGCAGTGCTAGATGGGACTATCAAGCAGGTCAGCCCCAGCATTTT. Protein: CSARWDYQAGQPQHF.

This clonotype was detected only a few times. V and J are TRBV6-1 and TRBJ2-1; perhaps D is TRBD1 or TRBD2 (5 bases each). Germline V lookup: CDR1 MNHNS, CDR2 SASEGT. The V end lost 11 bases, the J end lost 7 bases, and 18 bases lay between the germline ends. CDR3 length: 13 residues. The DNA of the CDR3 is TGTGCCGGACGGGGCTCATTAAGGAATGAGCAGTTCTTC. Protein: CAGRGSLRNEQFF.

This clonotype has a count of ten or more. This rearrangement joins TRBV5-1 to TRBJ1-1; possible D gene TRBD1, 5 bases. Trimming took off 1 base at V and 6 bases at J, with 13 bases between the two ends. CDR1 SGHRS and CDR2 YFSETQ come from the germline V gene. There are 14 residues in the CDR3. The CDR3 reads CASSLTGVGAEAFF. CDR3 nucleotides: TGCGCCAGCAGCTTGACGGGGGTTGGTGCTGAAGCTTTCTTT. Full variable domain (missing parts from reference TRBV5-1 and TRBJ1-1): KAGVTQTPRYLIKTRGQQVTLSCSPISGHRSVSWYQQTPGQGLQFLFEYFSETQRNKGNFPGRFSGRQFSNSRSEMNVSTLELGDSALYLCASSLTGVGAEAFFGQGTRLTVV.

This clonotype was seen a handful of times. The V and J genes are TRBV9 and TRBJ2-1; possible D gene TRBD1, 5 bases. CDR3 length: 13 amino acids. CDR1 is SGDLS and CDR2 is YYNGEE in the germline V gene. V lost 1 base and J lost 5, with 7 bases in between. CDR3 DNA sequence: TGTGCCAGCAGCGTACGACAGAACAATGAGCAGTTCTTC. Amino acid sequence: CASSVRQNNEQFF.

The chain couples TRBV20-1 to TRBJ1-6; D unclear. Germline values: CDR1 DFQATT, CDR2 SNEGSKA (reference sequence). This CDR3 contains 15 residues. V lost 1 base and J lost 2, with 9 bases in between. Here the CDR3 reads CSARVDAAYNSPLHF. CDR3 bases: TGCAGTGCTAGAGTGGACGCGGCCTATAATTCACCCCTCCACTTT.

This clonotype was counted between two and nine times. CDR3: CASSLSGRGSRGYTF. The CDR3 DNA reads as TGTGCCAGCAGTTTATCGGGCAGGGGATCGCGGGGCTACACCTTC. The V and J genes are TRBV27 and TRBJ1-2, with D possibly being TRBD1 (6 bases). The germline CDR1 and CDR2 sequences are MNHEY and SMNVEV (reference sequence). V lost 0 bases, J lost 8 bases, and 16 bases lay in between. CDR3 length equals 15 residues.

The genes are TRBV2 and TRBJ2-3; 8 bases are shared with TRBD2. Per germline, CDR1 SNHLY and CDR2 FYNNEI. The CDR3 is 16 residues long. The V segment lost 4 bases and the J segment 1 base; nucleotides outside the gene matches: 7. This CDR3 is CASSGLKAGGTDTQYF. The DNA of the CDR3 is TGTGCCAGCAGTGGATTAAAAGCGGGGGGCACAGATACGCAGTATTTT.

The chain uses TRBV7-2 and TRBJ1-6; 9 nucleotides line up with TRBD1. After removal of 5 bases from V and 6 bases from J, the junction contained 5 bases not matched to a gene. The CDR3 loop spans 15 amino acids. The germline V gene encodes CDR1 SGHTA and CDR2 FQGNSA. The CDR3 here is CASSTRQGGNSPLHF. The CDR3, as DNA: TGTGCCAGCAGCACCCGACAGGGGGGTAATTCACCCCTCCACTTT.

The CDR3 region is CASSPGYTYNEQFF. CDR3 nucleotide sequence: TGTGCCAGCAGCCCAGGATACACCTACAATGAGCAGTTCTTC. The chain carries TRBV5-5 and TRBJ2-1; the D is unclear. The germline V and J ends were trimmed by 4 bases and 2 bases, with 10 bases remaining between them. The CDR3 contains 14 residues. Germline V gene sequence: CDR1 SGHKS, CDR2 YYEKEE (reference sequence).

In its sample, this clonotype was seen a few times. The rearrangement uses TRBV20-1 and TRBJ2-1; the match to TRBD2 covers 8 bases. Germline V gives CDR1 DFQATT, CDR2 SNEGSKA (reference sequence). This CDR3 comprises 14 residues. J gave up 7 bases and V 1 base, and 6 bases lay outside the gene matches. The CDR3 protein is CSARVGTSENEQFF. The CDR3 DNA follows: TGCAGTGCTAGAGTAGGGACTAGTGAGAATGAGCAGTTCTTC.

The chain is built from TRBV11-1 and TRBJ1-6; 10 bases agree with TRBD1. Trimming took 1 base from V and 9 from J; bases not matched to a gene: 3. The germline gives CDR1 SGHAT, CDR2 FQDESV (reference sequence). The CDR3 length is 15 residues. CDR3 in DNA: TGTGCCAGCAGCTTAGAGGGACAGGGGTCTTCACCCCTCCACTTT. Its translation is CASSLEGQGSSPLHF.

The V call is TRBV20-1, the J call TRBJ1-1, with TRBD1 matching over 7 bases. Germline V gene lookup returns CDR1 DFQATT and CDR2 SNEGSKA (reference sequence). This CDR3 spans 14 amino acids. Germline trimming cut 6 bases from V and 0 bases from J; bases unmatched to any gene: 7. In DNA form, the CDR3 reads TGCAGTGCACCCCCGACAGGGATGAACACTGAAGCTTTCTTT. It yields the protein CSAPPTGMNTEAFF.

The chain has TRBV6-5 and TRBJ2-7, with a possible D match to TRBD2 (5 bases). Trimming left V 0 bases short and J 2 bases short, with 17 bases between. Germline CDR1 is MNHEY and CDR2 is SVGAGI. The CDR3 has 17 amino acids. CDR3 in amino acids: CASSYSSRPEVTYEQYF. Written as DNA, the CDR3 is TGTGCCAGCAGTTACTCGAGTCGACCGGAGGTAACCTACGAGCAGTACTTC.

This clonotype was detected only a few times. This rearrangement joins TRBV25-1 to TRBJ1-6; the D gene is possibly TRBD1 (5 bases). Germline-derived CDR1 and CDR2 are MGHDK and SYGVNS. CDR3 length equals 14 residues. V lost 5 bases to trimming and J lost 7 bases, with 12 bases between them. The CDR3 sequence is CASSFLGGNSPLHF. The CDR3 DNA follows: TGTGCCAGCAGTTTCTTGGGGGGGAATTCACCCCTCCACTTT. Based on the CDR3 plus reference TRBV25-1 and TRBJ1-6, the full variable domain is EADIYQTPRYLVIGTGKKITLECSQTMGHDKMYWYQQDPGMELHLIHYSYGVNSTEKGDLSSESTVSRIRTEHFPLTLESARPSHTSQYLCASSFLGGNSPLHFGNGTRLTVT.

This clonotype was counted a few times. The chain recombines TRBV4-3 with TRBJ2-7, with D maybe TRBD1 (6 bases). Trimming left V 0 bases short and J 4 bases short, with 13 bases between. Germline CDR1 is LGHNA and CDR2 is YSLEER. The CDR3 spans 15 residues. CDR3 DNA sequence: TGCGCCAGCAGCCAAGATCGGGGACAATCTTACGAGCAGTACTTC. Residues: CASSQDRGQSYEQYF.

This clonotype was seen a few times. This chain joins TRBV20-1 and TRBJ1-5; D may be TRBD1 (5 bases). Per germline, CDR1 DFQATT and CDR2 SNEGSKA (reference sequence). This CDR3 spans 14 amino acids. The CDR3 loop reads CSPTQGREEQPQHF. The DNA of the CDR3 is TGCAGCCCGACCCAAGGCAGGGAGGAACAGCCCCAGCATTTT.